These 14 T cell receptor beta chains came from one sample sequenced in a study of long-term antiretroviral therapy in people with HIV. It was version v3.0 of the immunoSEQ assay that was run at survey level. TCRdb's copy holds only in-frame clones and misses some; the assay was immunoSEQ multiplex PCR. The sample has 30,000 to 35,000 clones, roughly 79% seen once; the top ten hold around 3.5%. The sample here was unsorted PBMCs, taken 3 years after starting antiretroviral therapy. These receptors all come from a man in his forties or fifties with HIV.

This clone was seen more than once but under ten times. The chain's CDR3 is CASSPFSTGGVEQYF. In DNA, the CDR3 is TGCGCCAGCAGCCCCTTCTCCACAGGGGGCGTTGAGCAGTACTTC. The chain has TRBV4-3 and TRBJ2-7, with 9 bases that match TRBD1. Per the germline V gene, CDR1 is LGHNA and CDR2 is YSLEER. The CDR3 length is 15 residues. V trimming: 4 bases; J trimming: 7 bases; junction bases outside the gene matches: 11.

This clone was detected only a few times. This chain connects TRBV29-1 to TRBJ2-7, with a possible D match to TRBD2 (6 bases). CDR1 SQVTM and CDR2 ANQGSEA come from the germline V gene. Trimming left V 7 bases short and J 2 bases short, with 12 bases between. The CDR3 extends over 12 amino acids. The CDR3 DNA reads TGCAGCGCACGGGACTCGGCCTACGAGCAGTACTTC. Residues: CSARDSAYEQYF.

The genes are TRBV6-6 and TRBJ2-1; maybe TRBD1 (5 bases). This CDR3 is 13 amino acids long. The V end lost 8 bases, the J end lost 3 bases, and 11 bases lay between the germline ends. Per germline, CDR1 MNHNY and CDR2 SVGAGI (reference sequence). The CDR3 coding sequence is TGTGCCAGCGAGGACACGAACTACAATGAGCAGTTCTTC. Its protein product is CASEDTNYNEQFF.

The chain carries TRBV28 and TRBJ2-7; TRBD1 aligns across 8 bases. This CDR3 comprises 14 residues. Germline CDR1 MDHEN, CDR2 SYDVKM. The trim removed 4 bases at V and 3 bases at J, leaving 5 bases unmatched. This chain's CDR3 is CASSSGTGLYEQYF. The CDR3 DNA is TGTGCCAGCAGTTCCGGGACAGGACTCTACGAGCAGTACTTC. Full variable domain (missing parts from reference TRBV28 and TRBJ2-7): DVKVTQSSRYLVKRTGEKVFLECVQDMDHENMFWYRQDPGLGLRLIYFSYDVKMKEKGDIPEGYSVSREKKERFSLILESASTNQTSMYLCASSSGTGLYEQYFGPGTRLTVT.

This chain connects TRBV9 to TRBJ2-7; D unresolved. The CDR3 extends over 12 amino acids. Per germline, CDR1 SGDLS and CDR2 YYNGEE. Deletions cut 4 bases from V and 0 bases from J, with 5 bases between. CDR3 in amino acids: CASSKSSYEQYF. In nucleotides, the CDR3 is TGTGCCAGCAGCAAGAGCTCCTACGAGCAGTACTTC. Supplemented by reference TRBV9 and TRBJ2-7, the full variable domain reads DSGVTQTPKHLITATGQRVTLRCSPRSGDLSVYWYQQSLDQGLQFLIQYYNGEERAKGNILERFSAQQFPDLHSELNLSSLELGDSALYFCASSKSSYEQYFGPGTRLTVT.

The CDR3 sequence: CASSRADSGEQYF. The DNA of the CDR3 is TGTGCCAGCAGCCGGGCGGACAGCGGCGAGCAGTACTTC. The chain employs TRBV7-9 and TRBJ2-7; D perhaps matches TRBD1 (6 bases). CDR1 is SEHNR, CDR2 FQNEAQ, per germline (reference sequence). The length of the CDR3 is 13 residues. Trimming cost V 5 bases and J 6 bases, with 14 bases left between them.

A single count supports this clone. The chain uses TRBV7-2 and TRBJ1-4; 7 positions match TRBD1. Germline CDR1 SGHTA, CDR2 FQGNSA. J was trimmed by 0 bases and V by 2 bases; bases with no gene match: 6. CDR3 length: 17 amino acids. CDR3 bases: TGTGCCAGCAGCTTACGGGCAGGGGGGGCAACTAATGAAAAACTGTTTTTT. Encoded protein: CASSLRAGGATNEKLFF.

The chain links TRBV18 to TRBJ2-3; 7 positions agree with TRBD2. There are 13 residues in the CDR3. J was trimmed by 10 bases and V by 0 bases; bases with no gene match: 4. CDR1 is KGHSH, CDR2 LQKENI, per germline. The CDR3 region has the DNA TGTGCCAGCTCACCACCCCAGGGAGGGCCGCAGTATTTT. Its protein is CASSPPQGGPQYF.

The J gene is TRBJ2-7, the V gene TRBV28; D perhaps matches TRBD1 (6 bases). The CDR3 is made up of 15 amino acids. The germline V and J ends were trimmed by 5 bases and 0 bases, with 14 bases remaining between them. CDR1 MDHEN and CDR2 SYDVKM come from the germline V gene. DNA for the CDR3: TGTGCCAGCAGTACGACAGGATCAAGCTCCTACGAGCAGTACTTC. Encoded protein: CASSTTGSSSYEQYF.

The rearrangement links TRBV18 to TRBJ2-5; TRBD2 might be the D (5 bases). The length of the CDR3 is 12 residues. V was shortened by 2 bases and J by 4 bases, with 5 bases between the two germline ends. Germline V gene sequence: CDR1 KGHSH, CDR2 LQKENI. The CDR3 DNA reads TGTGCCAGCTCACCAGCGGGAGAGACCCAGTACTTC. Its translation: CASSPAGETQYF.

The chain has TRBV10-3 and TRBJ2-7, with D possibly TRBD1 on 5 matching bases. This CDR3 has 13 amino acids. Germline lookup yields CDR1 ENHRY and CDR2 SYGVKD. Trimming stripped 6 bases from V and 1 base from J, with 10 bases between. The CDR3: CAISEQVSYEQYF. The CDR3 DNA is TGTGCCATCAGCGAACAGGTTTCCTACGAGCAGTACTTC.

This sequence joins TRBV6-5 and TRBJ1-4; D is possibly TRBD1 (6 bases). V was shortened by 5 bases and J by 8 bases, with 18 bases between the two germline ends. CDR1 and CDR2 from the germline V gene are MNHEY and SVGAGI. This CDR3 region has 15 residues. CDR3 amino acids: CASSQQGFQGEKLFF. The CDR3 DNA is TGTGCCAGCAGTCAACAGGGCTTTCAAGGGGAAAAACTGTTTTTT.

The chain combines TRBV18 with TRBJ2-1, with TRBD2 identical over 11 bases. V trimming: 6 bases; J trimming: 7 bases; junction bases outside the gene matches: 8. The germline V gene encodes CDR1 KGHSH and CDR2 LQKENI. This CDR3 contains 15 residues. The CDR3 protein is CASSSKLAGVNEQFF. The CDR3 nucleotides are TGTGCCAGCTCGTCGAAACTAGCGGGAGTGAATGAGCAGTTCTTC.

The genes are TRBV11-3 and TRBJ2-2; TRBD1 is a possible D gene (5 bases). The germline V and J ends were trimmed by 1 base and 2 bases, with 8 bases remaining between them. Per the germline V gene, CDR1 is SGHNT and CDR2 is YENEEA. The CDR3 is made up of 15 amino acids. DNA of the CDR3: TGTGCCAGCAGCTTAGCCGGACAAAACACCGGGGAGCTGTTTTTT. Translating gives CASSLAGQNTGELFF.